This T cell receptor (beta chain) is from a study of blood T cell repertoires in COVID-19. In the study overall: Sources were T cells, B-cell-depleted T cells, or PBMCs; the material itself was cDNA or gDNA.

This table comes from immunoSEQ multiplex PCR, and its TCRdb copy is limited to in-frame clones, with some not included. The sample lists roughly 300,000 clones; about nine tenths were seen once. This TCR was sampled from a woman in her twenties or thirties who had recovered from COVID-19. The sample was PBMCs or T cells enriched from blood (not recorded which).

Written as DNA, the CDR3 is TGTGCCAGCAGCCCGGGACTAGCGTCCGGGGAGCTGTTTTTT. Its translation: CASSPGLASGELFF. The rearrangement uses TRBV7-9 and TRBJ2-2; TRBD2 aligns across 10 bases. Germline V gene sequence: CDR1 SEHNR, CDR2 FQNEAQ (reference sequence). CDR3 length: 14 amino acids. V gave up 5 bases and J gave up 6 bases; unmatched junction bases: 3. Supplemented by reference TRBV7-9 and TRBJ2-2, the full variable domain reads DTGVSQNPRHKITKRGQNVTFRCDPISEHNRLYWYRQTLGQGPEFLTYFQNEAQLEKSRLLSDRFSAERPKGSFSTLEIQRTEQGDSAMYLCASSPGLASGELFFGEGSRLTVL.